These 2 T cell receptor beta chains were sequenced from one sample in a study of spatial heterogeneity in lung cancer. TCRdb used MiXCR to reprocess the 5' RACE reads, holding one entry per CDR3 protein. The sample has 4,000 to 5,000 distinct CDR3 sequences, around 22% seen once. Time point given: sample taken at primary tumor resection. In each case, whole RNA from tumor, nontumor lung or frozen PBMC was sequenced unsorted. Sequencing was performed on PBMCs, taken at surgery. The receptors shown here come from a female donor with early-stage non-small cell lung cancer.

Within the sample, this clonotype is medium-sized. In a library made to pick up alpha chains, this beta chain is a stray read with a size that means little. The rearrangement links TRBV28 to TRBJ2-5; TRBD1 matches 7 bases. Germline V gives CDR1 MDHEN, CDR2 SYDVKM. The CDR3 runs 14 residues. The J segment lost 5 bases and the V segment lost 6 bases, leaving 9 bases of the junction unmatched. CDR3 nucleotide sequence: TGTGCCAGCAGGCGTACAGGGGTTGGTGAGACCCAGTACTTC. As protein: CASRRTGVGETQYF.

This clonotype ranks as medium-sized. This beta chain slipped into a library made for alpha chains as a stray read, so its size is not meaningful. This chain links TRBV7-9 with TRBJ2-4, with TRBD2 matching over 7 bases. Germline CDR1 reads SEHNR; CDR2 reads FQNEAQ (reference sequence). Unmatched junction bases numbered 5, after V lost 5 bases and J lost 1 base. This CDR3 has 15 residues. The CDR3 DNA is TGTGCCAGCAGCCCCTGGGAGGGCGCCAAAAACATTCAGTACTTC. It is translated as CASSPWEGAKNIQYF.